This TCR beta chain was identified in a study of blood T cell repertoires in COVID-19. Overall study: Spain, Italy and the United States supplied samples that represented acute and convalescent COVID-19. The analysed material was cDNA or gDNA that came from T cells, B-cell-depleted T cells, or PBMCs.

The authors' processing: Estimation of nucleated cell counts relied on the amplification of reference gene primers. Libraries were prepared by immunoSEQ multiplex PCR; TCRdb keeps only in-frame clonotypes and omits some of them. D and trimming were read from the DNA, whereas the V and J calls and clone size are those reported in that table. The sample carries 55,000 to 75,000 clones, 65% to 90% recorded once. Sequenced input: peripheral blood. The sequence was collected from a man older than 75 with active COVID-19.

CDR3 coding DNA: TGTGCCAGCAGTCTGTCAGGGTACGAGCAGTACTTC. This translates into CASSLSGYEQYF. The chain links TRBV6-5 to TRBJ2-7; D perhaps matches TRBD1 (5 bases). The V end lost 5 bases, the J end lost 4 bases, and 9 bases lay between the germline ends. This CDR3 is 12 amino acids long. Germline CDR1 MNHEY, CDR2 SVGAGI.